This TCR beta chain was retrieved from a study of blood T cell repertoires in COVID-19. On the study more broadly: Sites in the United States, Italy and Spain provided acute and convalescent COVID-19 samples.

J lost 5 bases, V lost 0 bases, and 8 bases had no gene match. The germline V gene encodes CDR1 SGHTA and CDR2 FQGTGA. There are 16 residues in the CDR3. Study processing details: The authors estimated nucleated cell counts from reference gene primer amplification. Data came from immunoSEQ multiplex PCR; TCRdb stores just in-frame clones and leaves some out. That table furnishes V, J and clone size, whereas the DNA furnished D and trimming. The data show some 120,000 clones, 90% seen once. In Seattle, patients joined the study during active infection and were tracked longitudinally. Sequenced material: peripheral blood. The source is a man in his fifties or sixties with COVID-19, enrolled during active disease. The chain employs TRBV7-3 and TRBJ2-5; 8 nucleotides line up with TRBD1. The CDR3 protein is CASSLTGRGQGETQYF. CDR3 nucleotide sequence: TGTGCCAGCAGCTTAACGGGCAGGGGGCAAGGGGAGACCCAGTACTTC.